This T cell receptor (beta chain) comes out of a study of regulatory T cells in long-lasting Graves disease. Both iRepertoire HTBI primers and Arm-PCR of CDR3 regions were used to build the TCR beta libraries. TCRdb analysed the multiplex PCR reads with MiXCR anew, one entry per CDR3 protein. Of a few hundred thousand distinct CDR3 sequences listed, about 20% are singletons. Germline CDR1 GTSNPN, CDR2 SVGIG (reference sequence). The CDR3 consists of 13 residues. V lost 0 bases, J lost 7 bases, and 12 bases lay in between. This clonotype was counted only a few times. Time point specified: persistent/refractory GD, antithyroid drugs over 5 years with positive TRAb. PBMC RNA was the source of the TCR library.

Here the sequenced sample was peripheral blood mononuclear cells (PBMCs), taken when the disease was refractory, from a patient treated with antithyroid drugs. This clonotype originated in a female donor with Graves disease. This chain uses TRBV30 with TRBJ1-2; no firm D call. The CDR3 DNA sequence: TGTGCCTGGAGTGTTACTCACGGTGCTGGCTACACCTTC. Its translation is CAWSVTHGAGYTF.